These T cell receptor beta chains were read from a single sample in a study of T cells in Graves' hyperthyroidism and ophthalmopathy. TCRdb reanalysed the multiplex PCR reads using MiXCR and keeps one entry per CDR3 protein. The sample carries about 640,000 distinct CDR3 sequences, less than 25% recorded once. The material sequenced was blood. These receptor sequences come from a man aged 25-40 years with Graves' ophthalmopathy. The CDR3 runs from the conserved cysteine through the conserved F or W. The order of the fields is J gene, D gene, clone size, V gene, CDR3 protein, CDR3 DNA. A D gene is named only where the DNA matches it firmly. Rows may omit the clone size; those that give it use once, few, many or a size class.

j_call: TRBJ2-3
d_call: TRBD2
clone_size: .
v_call: TRBV7-3
cdr3_aa: CASSLNPGLAGGDTQYF
cdr3_nt: TGTGCCAGCAGCTTAAACCCTGGACTAGCGGGAGGAGATACGCAGTATTTT

j_call: TRBJ2-3
d_call: .
clone_size: .
v_call: TRBV2
cdr3_aa: CASCGNTDTQYF
cdr3_nt: TGTGCCAGTTGTGGGAACACAGATACGCAGTATTTT

j_call: TRBJ1-2
d_call: .
clone_size: .
v_call: TRBV6-1
cdr3_aa: CASAGHPSYGYTF
cdr3_nt: TGTGCCAGTGCAGGACATCCTAGCTATGGCTACACCTTC

j_call: TRBJ2-7
d_call: TRBD2
clone_size: .
v_call: TRBV7-8
cdr3_aa: CASSLTREDYEQYF
cdr3_nt: TGTGCCAGCAGCTTAACGCGGGAGGACTACGAGCAGTACTTC

j_call: TRBJ2-1
d_call: TRBD1
clone_size: many
v_call: TRBV28
cdr3_aa: CASSYSPGQGANEQFF
cdr3_nt: TGTGCCAGCAGTTACTCTCCGGGACAGGGGGCGAATGAGCAGTTCTTC

j_call: TRBJ2-1
d_call: .
clone_size: many
v_call: TRBV20-1
cdr3_aa: CSARETASVYNEQFF
cdr3_nt: TGCAGTGCTAGAGAGACAGCGTCAGTCTACAATGAGCAGTTCTTC

j_call: TRBJ2-1
d_call: TRBD1
clone_size: many
v_call: TRBV11-1
cdr3_aa: CASSSGGASYNEQFF
cdr3_nt: TGTGCCAGCAGTTCAGGGGGCGCGAGCTACAATGAGCAGTTCTTC

j_call: TRBJ2-5
d_call: .
clone_size: few
v_call: TRBV7-2
cdr3_aa: CASSLGGRFQETQYF
cdr3_nt: TGTGCCAGCAGCTTAGGTGGGAGGTTCCAAGAGACCCAGTACTTC

j_call: TRBJ2-7
d_call: .
clone_size: .
v_call: TRBV3-1
cdr3_aa: CASSQQKRTGPFWEQYF
cdr3_nt: TGTGCCAGCAGCCAGCAAAAAAGGACTGGCCCCTTTTGGGAGCAGTACTTC

j_call: TRBJ2-5
d_call: TRBD2
clone_size: .
v_call: TRBV6-2/TRBV6-3
cdr3_aa: CASTPTQVLAGGRETQYF
cdr3_nt: TGTGCCAGCACCCCAACCCAGGTGCTAGCGGGAGGTCGAGAGACCCAGTACTTC

j_call: TRBJ2-1
d_call: TRBD1
clone_size: many
v_call: TRBV11-2
cdr3_aa: CASSLVLQGGHEQFF
cdr3_nt: TGTGCCAGCAGCTTAGTATTACAGGGGGGCCATGAGCAGTTCTTC

j_call: TRBJ2-2
d_call: .
clone_size: .
v_call: TRBV4-1
cdr3_aa: CASSPGRHGYTGELFF
cdr3_nt: TGCGCCAGCAGCCCTGGGCGGCACGGCTACACCGGGGAGCTGTTTTTT

j_call: TRBJ2-1
d_call: .
clone_size: many
v_call: TRBV6-1
cdr3_aa: CASIASNEQFF
cdr3_nt: TGTGCCAGCATAGCTAGCAATGAGCAGTTCTTC

j_call: TRBJ2-7
d_call: .
clone_size: .
v_call: TRBV2
cdr3_aa: CASSEVRTDEQYF
cdr3_nt: TGTGCCAGCAGTGAGGTGAGAACGGACGAGCAGTACTTC

j_call: TRBJ1-5
d_call: .
clone_size: .
v_call: TRBV4-1
cdr3_aa: CASSQEGYSNQPQHF
cdr3_nt: TGCGCCAGCAGCCAAGAAGGTTATAGCAATCAGCCCCAGCATTTT

j_call: TRBJ2-1
d_call: .
clone_size: .
v_call: TRBV20-1
cdr3_aa: CSAPWFPHNEQFF
cdr3_nt: TGCAGTGCCCCTTGGTTCCCGCACAATGAGCAGTTCTTC

j_call: TRBJ2-1
d_call: TRBD2
clone_size: few
v_call: TRBV4-3
cdr3_aa: CASSQETSGSNEQFF
cdr3_nt: TGCGCCAGCAGCCAAGAAACTAGCGGGAGCAATGAGCAGTTCTTC

j_call: TRBJ2-7
d_call: TRBD1
clone_size: many
v_call: TRBV6-1
cdr3_aa: CASSDGGQDSYEQYF
cdr3_nt: TGTGCCAGCAGTGATGGCGGACAGGATTCCTACGAGCAGTACTTC

j_call: TRBJ1-1
d_call: .
clone_size: many
v_call: TRBV20-1
cdr3_aa: CSAREAEGRYTEAFF
cdr3_nt: TGCAGTGCTAGAGAAGCTGAGGGGAGGTACACTGAAGCTTTCTTT

j_call: TRBJ2-7
d_call: TRBD2
clone_size: .
v_call: TRBV6-1
cdr3_aa: CASSFPPTSGRDKRVSEQYF
cdr3_nt: TGTGCCAGCAGCTTCCCCCCGACTAGCGGGAGGGATAAAAGGGTTTCCGAGCAGTACTTC

j_call: TRBJ1-2
d_call: .
clone_size: many
v_call: TRBV29-1
cdr3_aa: CSVGTREGYTF
cdr3_nt: TGCAGCGTTGGGACCCGGGAGGGCTACACCTTC

j_call: TRBJ2-5
d_call: TRBD1
clone_size: .
v_call: TRBV20-1
cdr3_aa: CSASLSGQKRTQYF
cdr3_nt: TGCAGTGCTAGCCTTTCGGGACAGAAGAGAACCCAGTACTTC

j_call: TRBJ1-2
d_call: .
clone_size: .
v_call: TRBV6-2/TRBV6-3
cdr3_aa: CVNREGERYTF
cdr3_nt: TGTGTCAACCGGGAGGGGGAGCGCTACACCTTC

j_call: TRBJ2-4
d_call: TRBD2
clone_size: .
v_call: TRBV4-2
cdr3_aa: CASSQGAEAGEKNIQYF
cdr3_nt: TGTGCCAGCAGCCAAGGGGCCGAAGCGGGAGAAAAAAACATTCAGTACTTC